The 16 T cell receptor beta chains presented below share a single source sample, sequenced in a study of breast tumors, draining lymph nodes, adjacent tissues. Axillary draining lymph nodes of breast cancer patients supplied the node samples. TCRdb itself ran the multiplex PCR reads through MiXCR, one entry per CDR3 protein. The sample contains under 110,000 distinct CDR3 sequences, about 30% of which appear only once. The sequenced sample consisted of axillary lymph node tissue. The receptors here all came from a female donor with breast cancer. Some clones in this sample may be carry-over from other donors' samples.

The rearrangement joins TRBV4-3 to TRBJ1-1, with 9 bases identical to TRBD1. J lost 0 bases, V lost 3 bases, and 5 bases had no gene match. The CDR3 sequence is 16 residues long. Germline-derived CDR1 and CDR2 are LGHNA and YSLEER. Here the CDR3 reads CASSHRQGVLNTEAFF. CDR3 coding DNA: TGCGCCAGCAGCCACCGACAGGGGGTGCTGAACACTGAAGCTTTCTTT.

This clonotype has a count of ten or more. Here the CDR3 reads CASSLAQARTTQYF. The CDR3 region has the DNA TGTGCCAGCAGCTTAGCACAGGCCCGAACTACGCAGTATTTT. The chain combines TRBV11-2 with TRBJ2-3, with D possibly TRBD1 on 5 matching bases. This CDR3 contains 14 residues. Germline V CDR1 and CDR2: SGHAT, FQNNGV. V was clipped by 1 base and J by 8 bases, with 13 bases between them. Variable domain in full (rest from reference TRBV11-2 and TRBJ2-3): EAGVAQSPRYKIIEKRQSVAFWCNPISGHATLYWYQQILGQGPKLLIQFQNNGVVDDSQLPKDRFSAERLKGVDSTLKIQPAKLEDSAVYLCASSLAQARTTQYFGPGTRLTVL.

Details on this clonotype: This may come from a read error, since a much larger clone is one base off. This rearrangement joins TRBV7-3 to TRBJ1-3; D uncertain. The CDR3 is made up of 15 amino acids. Germline lookup yields CDR1 SGHTA and CDR2 FQGTGA. CDR3 sequence reads: CASSLGPHSGNTIHF. In nucleotides, the CDR3 is TGTGCCAGCAGCCTCGGGCCGCACTCTGGAAACACCATACATTTT.

Ten or more counts support this clonotype. The V and J genes are TRBV4-1 and TRBJ1-5; possible D gene TRBD1, 5 bases. Germline V CDR1 and CDR2: MGHRA, YSYEKL. V was pared by 3 bases and J by 2 bases, with 11 bases between. This CDR3 contains 15 residues. CDR3 region: CASSQQGVGNQPQHF. The CDR3 DNA follows: TGCGCCAGCAGCCAGCAGGGAGTGGGCAATCAGCCCCAGCATTTT.

This clonotype was recorded many times. The rearrangement uses TRBV25-1 and TRBJ1-5; perhaps TRBD1 as D (5 bases). Germline V lookup: CDR1 MGHDK, CDR2 SYGVNS. V was shortened by 5 bases and J by 4 bases, with 18 bases between the two germline ends. This CDR3 comprises 16 residues. The CDR3 reads CASSKARTRVNQPQHF. The CDR3 DNA reads TGTGCCAGCAGTAAAGCCCGGACACGGGTTAATCAGCCCCAGCATTTT.

This clonotype was observed many times. A much larger clone is a single base away; this may be a read error. The chain is built from TRBV6-5 and TRBJ2-7, with D possibly matching TRBD1 (6 bases). The germline CDR1 and CDR2 sequences are MNHEY and SVGAGI. Trimming took 5 bases from V and 3 from J, leaving 11 bases between them. The CDR3 contains 13 residues. The CDR3 sequence: CASSHLQGYEQYF. The CDR3 DNA reads as TGTGCCAGCAGTCACCTACAGGGCTACGAGCAGTACTTC.

This clonotype was seen at least ten times. The chain combines TRBV4-1 with TRBJ2-7, with a weak D call TRBD1 (6 bases). The CDR3 covers 17 residues. Germline V lookup: CDR1 MGHRA, CDR2 YSYEKL. Trimming shortened V by 0 bases and J by 2 bases, and 17 bases separated the two germline ends. CDR3 residues: CASSQDGGQGIAYEQYF. The DNA of the CDR3 is TGCGCCAGCAGCCAAGATGGTGGGCAGGGGATCGCCTACGAGCAGTACTTC.

Note on this clonotype: The junction departs from the called germline gene at one end, perhaps through a read error. CDR3 nucleotides: TGTGCCAGCAGTTTAATGGTTTTCGGAAACGCCATATATTTT. Encoded protein: CASSLMVFGNAIYF. V gene TRBV28 combines with J gene TRBJ1-3; D is uncertain. Germline V lookup: CDR1 MDHEN, CDR2 SYDVKM. The CDR3 loop spans 14 amino acids.

This chain joins TRBV2 and TRBJ1-5, with 7 bases fitting TRBD1. Trimming cost V 2 bases and J 9 bases; bases outside gene matches: 1. Germline CDR1 and CDR2: SNHLY and FYNNEI. The CDR3 totals 12 residues. CDR3 region: CASSEHRGPQHF. As DNA, the CDR3 is TGTGCCAGCAGTGAACACAGGGGGCCCCAGCATTTT.

The V gene is TRBV5-1, the J gene TRBJ2-3; TRBD1 aligns across 10 bases. CDR3 length: 18 amino acids. The junction had 11 bases not matched to a gene; V was cut back by 0 bases and J by 4 bases. CDR1 SGHRS and CDR2 YFSETQ come from the germline V gene. The DNA for the CDR3 is TGCGCCAGCAGCTTGGCTTTACGACAGGGGGCAGGTGCAGATACGCAGTATTTT. Protein product: CASSLALRQGAGADTQYF.

Details on this clonotype: A much larger clone lies one base from this, so it may be a read error. The chain employs TRBV6-2 or TRBV6-3 and TRBJ2-1; no firm D call. Trimming stripped 8 bases from V and 4 bases from J, with 9 bases between. The CDR3 is 12 residues long. From germline, CDR1 is MNHEY and CDR2 SVGEGT. The CDR3 DNA is TGTGCCAGCGGCCACGCTTACAATGAGCAGTTCTTC. Its protein product is CASGHAYNEQFF.

About this clonotype itself: The CDR3 carries no conserved terminal phenylalanine or tryptophan, so it likely arises from a read error. Because the CDR3's place on the DNA is in doubt, the DNA is left out and the CDR3 is given as listed by TCRdb. The CDR3 is CATPIKGRGDTMSSSS. The chain is built from TRBV24-1 and TRBJ2-1; TRBD2 is taken as the D call from the table, unchecked against the DNA. Germline V gene lookup returns CDR1 KGHDR and CDR2 SFDVKD. Including both end residues, the CDR3 is 16 amino acids long.

This clonotype was detected ten times or more. V and J are TRBV12-3 or TRBV12-4 and TRBJ1-5; D possibly corresponds to TRBD1 (6 bases). This CDR3 has 18 amino acids. The V gene lost 1 base and the J gene lost 0 bases, with 16 bases spanning the gap. As DNA, the CDR3 is TGTGCCAGCAGTTTAGAAGAGGACAGTATCCATAGCAATCAGCCCCAGCATTTT. This encodes CASSLEEDSIHSNQPQHF.

At least ten counts were recorded for this clonotype. The chain employs TRBV20-1 and TRBJ2-1, with 11 positions matching TRBD2. J was trimmed by 8 bases and V by 2 bases; bases with no gene match: 8. CDR3 length: 15 residues. Germline V gene sequence: CDR1 DFQATT, CDR2 SNEGSKA (reference sequence). CDR3 nucleotides: TGCAGTGCTAGACCGCTAGCGGGGGGCCGCGATGAGCAGTTCTTC. Protein sequence: CSARPLAGGRDEQFF.

This clonotype was seen repeatedly, ten times or more. The chain is built from TRBV7-9 and TRBJ1-2; 7 bases fit TRBD1. The CDR3 length is 15 residues. The ends lost 4 bases at V and 4 bases at J; junction bases unmatched: 9. Per the germline V gene, CDR1 is SEHNR and CDR2 is FQNEAQ (reference sequence). CDR3 sequence reads: CASSSGTAIVYGYTF. In DNA form, the CDR3 reads TGTGCCAGCAGCTCCGGGACAGCAATAGTCTATGGCTACACCTTC.

This clonotype was observed many times. The gene calls are TRBV20-1 and TRBJ2-3, with D perhaps being TRBD1 or TRBD2 (5 bases each). This CDR3 is built from 16 residues. Germline V gene data show CDR1 as DFQATT and CDR2 as SNEGSKA (reference sequence). Trimming took off 6 bases at V and 5 bases at J, with 24 bases between the two ends. CDR3 protein: CSAGLVGDSTRDTQYF. The CDR3 bases are TGCAGTGCGGGGCTAGTGGGAGACTCTACACGAGATACGCAGTATTTT.